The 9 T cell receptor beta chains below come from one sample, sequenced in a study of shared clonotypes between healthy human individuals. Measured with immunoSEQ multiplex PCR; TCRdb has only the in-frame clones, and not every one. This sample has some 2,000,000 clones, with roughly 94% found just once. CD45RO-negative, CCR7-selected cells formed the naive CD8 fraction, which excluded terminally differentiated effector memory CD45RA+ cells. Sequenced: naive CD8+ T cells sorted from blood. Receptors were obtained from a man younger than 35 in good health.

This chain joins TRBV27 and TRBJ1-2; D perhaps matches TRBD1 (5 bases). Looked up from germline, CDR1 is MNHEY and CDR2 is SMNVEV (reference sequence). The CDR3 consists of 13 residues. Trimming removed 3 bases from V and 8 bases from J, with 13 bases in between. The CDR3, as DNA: TGTGCCAGCAGTTTGAGCAGGGTTGAAGGCTACACCTTC. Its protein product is CASSLSRVEGYTF.

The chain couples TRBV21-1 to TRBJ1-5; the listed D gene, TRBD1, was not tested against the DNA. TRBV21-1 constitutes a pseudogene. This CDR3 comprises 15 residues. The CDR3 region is CASSKGNRGNQPQHF. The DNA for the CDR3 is TGTGCCAGCAGCAAGGGTAACAGGGGCAATCAGCCCCAGCATTTT.

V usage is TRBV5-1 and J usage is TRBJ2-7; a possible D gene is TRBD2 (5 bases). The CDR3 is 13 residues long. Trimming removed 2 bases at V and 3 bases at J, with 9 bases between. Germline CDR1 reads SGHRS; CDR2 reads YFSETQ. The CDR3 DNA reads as TGCGCCAGCAGCTTCGGACTGGTCTACGAGCAGTACTTC. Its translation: CASSFGLVYEQYF.

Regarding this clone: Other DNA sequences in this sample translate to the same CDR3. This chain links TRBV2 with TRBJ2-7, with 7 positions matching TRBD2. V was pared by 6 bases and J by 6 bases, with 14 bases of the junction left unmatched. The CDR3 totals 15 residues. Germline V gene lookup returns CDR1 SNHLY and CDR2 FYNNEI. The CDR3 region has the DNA TGTGCCAGCAGCCAAAGGACTAGTGGGAGAAGCGAGCAGTACTTC. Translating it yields CASSQRTSGRSEQYF.

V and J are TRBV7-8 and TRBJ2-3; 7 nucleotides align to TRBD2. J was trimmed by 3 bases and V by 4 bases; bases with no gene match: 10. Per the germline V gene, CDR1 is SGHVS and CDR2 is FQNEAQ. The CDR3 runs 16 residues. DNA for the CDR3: TGTGCCAGCAGCTCCCCTCCTTCTAGCGGAACAGATACGCAGTATTTT. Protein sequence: CASSSPPSSGTDTQYF.

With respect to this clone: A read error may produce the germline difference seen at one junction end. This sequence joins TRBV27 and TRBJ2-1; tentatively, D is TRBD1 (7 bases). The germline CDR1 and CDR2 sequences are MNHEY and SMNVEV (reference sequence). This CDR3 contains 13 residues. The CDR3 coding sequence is TGTGCCAGCACGGAGACAGGGAGGTATGAGCAATTCTTC. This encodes CASTETGRYEQFF.

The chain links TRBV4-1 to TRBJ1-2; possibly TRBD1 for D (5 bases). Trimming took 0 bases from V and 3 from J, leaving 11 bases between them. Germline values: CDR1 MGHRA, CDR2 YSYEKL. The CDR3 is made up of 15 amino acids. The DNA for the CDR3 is TGCGCCAGCAGCCAAGAGGGAGGGGCCTACTATGGCTACACCTTC. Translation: CASSQEGGAYYGYTF.

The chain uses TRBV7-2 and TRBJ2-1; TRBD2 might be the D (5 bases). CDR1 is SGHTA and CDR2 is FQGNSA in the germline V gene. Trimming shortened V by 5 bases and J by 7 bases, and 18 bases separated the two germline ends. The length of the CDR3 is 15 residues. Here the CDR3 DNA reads TGTGCCAGCAGCCTGGCGGCGTTAGCGAATAATGAGCAGTTCTTC. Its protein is CASSLAALANNEQFF.

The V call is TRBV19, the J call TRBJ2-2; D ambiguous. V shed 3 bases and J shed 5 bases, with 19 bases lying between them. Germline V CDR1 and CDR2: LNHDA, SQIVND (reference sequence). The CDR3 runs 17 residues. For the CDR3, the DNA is TGTGCCAGTAGTATCAGGTCGTCGGCGCCATGGACCGGGGAGCTGTTTTTT. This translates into CASSIRSSAPWTGELFF.